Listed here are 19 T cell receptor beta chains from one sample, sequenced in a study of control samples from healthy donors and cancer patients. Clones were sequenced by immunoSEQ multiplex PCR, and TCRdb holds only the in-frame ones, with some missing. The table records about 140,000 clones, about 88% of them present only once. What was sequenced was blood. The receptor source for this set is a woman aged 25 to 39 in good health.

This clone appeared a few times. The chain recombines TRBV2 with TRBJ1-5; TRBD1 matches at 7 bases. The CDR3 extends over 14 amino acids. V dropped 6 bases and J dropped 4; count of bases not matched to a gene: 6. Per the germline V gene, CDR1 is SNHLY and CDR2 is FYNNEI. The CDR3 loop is CASSVLTGNQPQHF. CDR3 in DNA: TGTGCCAGCAGCGTTTTGACAGGGAATCAGCCCCAGCATTTT.

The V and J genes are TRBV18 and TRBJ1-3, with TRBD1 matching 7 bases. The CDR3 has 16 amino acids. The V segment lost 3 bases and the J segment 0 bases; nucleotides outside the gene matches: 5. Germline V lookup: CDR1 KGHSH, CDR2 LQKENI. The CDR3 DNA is TGTGCCAGCTCACCCGACAGGGATTACTCTGGAAACACCATATATTTT. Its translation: CASSPDRDYSGNTIYF.

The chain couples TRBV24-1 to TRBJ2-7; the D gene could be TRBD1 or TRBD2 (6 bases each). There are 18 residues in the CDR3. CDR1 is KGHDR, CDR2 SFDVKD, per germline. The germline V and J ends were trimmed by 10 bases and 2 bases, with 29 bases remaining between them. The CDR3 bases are TGTGCCACAACGGCGGGGCCCGGGGGACACCTACTTCCCTACGAGCAGTACTTC. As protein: CATTAGPGGHLLPYEQYF.

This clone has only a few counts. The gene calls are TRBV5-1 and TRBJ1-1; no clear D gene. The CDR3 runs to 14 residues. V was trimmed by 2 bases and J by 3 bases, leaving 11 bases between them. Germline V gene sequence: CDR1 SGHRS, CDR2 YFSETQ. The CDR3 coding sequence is TGCGCCAGCAGCTTCCTAGACGGTGACACTGAAGCTTTCTTT. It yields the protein CASSFLDGDTEAFF.

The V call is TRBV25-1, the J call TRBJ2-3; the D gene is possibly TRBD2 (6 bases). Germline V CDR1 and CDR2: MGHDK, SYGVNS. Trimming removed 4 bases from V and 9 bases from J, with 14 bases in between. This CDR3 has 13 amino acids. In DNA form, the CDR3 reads TGTGCCAGCAGTGTATTAGCGGCCCAAACGCAGTATTTT. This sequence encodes CASSVLAAQTQYF.

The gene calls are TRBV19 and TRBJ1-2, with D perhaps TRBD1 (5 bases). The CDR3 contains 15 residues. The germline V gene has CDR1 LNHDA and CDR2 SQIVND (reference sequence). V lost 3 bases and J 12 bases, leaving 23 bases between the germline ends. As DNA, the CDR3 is TGTGCCAGTAGTATTCGTAGCGGCGGGGGTCTCGGAGACACCTTC. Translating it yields CASSIRSGGGLGDTF.

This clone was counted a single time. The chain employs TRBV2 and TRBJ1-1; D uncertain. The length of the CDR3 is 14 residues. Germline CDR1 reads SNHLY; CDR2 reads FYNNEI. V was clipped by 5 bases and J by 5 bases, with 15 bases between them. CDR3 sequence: CASSPRTGGTEAFF. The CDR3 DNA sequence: TGTGCCAGCAGTCCCAGGACTGGCGGAACTGAAGCTTTCTTT. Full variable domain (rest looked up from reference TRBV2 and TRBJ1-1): EPEVTQTPSHQVTQMGQEVILRCVPISNHLYFYWYRQILGQKVEFLVSFYNNEISEKSEIFDDQFSVERPDGSNFTLKIRSTKLEDSAMYFCASSPRTGGTEAFFGQGTRLTVV.

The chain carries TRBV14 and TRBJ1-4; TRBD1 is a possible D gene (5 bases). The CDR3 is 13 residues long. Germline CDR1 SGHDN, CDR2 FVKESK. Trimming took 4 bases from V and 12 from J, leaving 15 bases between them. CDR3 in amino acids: CASSRLRDGQLFF. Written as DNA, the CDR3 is TGTGCCAGCAGCCGTCTCCGGGACGGACAACTGTTTTTT.

The CDR3 DNA reads as TGTGCCACCAGCACCGGGACCCTCGGGTCAGATACGCAGTATTTT. Its translation: CATSTGTLGSDTQYF. This sequence joins TRBV24-1 and TRBJ2-3, with D perhaps given as TRBD1 or TRBD2 (5 bases each). V lost 7 bases and J 4 bases, leaving 17 bases between the germline ends. The germline V gene has CDR1 KGHDR and CDR2 SFDVKD. The CDR3 extends over 15 amino acids.

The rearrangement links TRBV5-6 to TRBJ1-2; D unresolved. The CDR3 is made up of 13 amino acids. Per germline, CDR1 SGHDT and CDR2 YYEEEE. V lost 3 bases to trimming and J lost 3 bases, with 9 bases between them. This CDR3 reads CASSSSRDYGYTF. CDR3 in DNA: TGTGCCAGCAGCTCATCGAGGGACTATGGCTACACCTTC.

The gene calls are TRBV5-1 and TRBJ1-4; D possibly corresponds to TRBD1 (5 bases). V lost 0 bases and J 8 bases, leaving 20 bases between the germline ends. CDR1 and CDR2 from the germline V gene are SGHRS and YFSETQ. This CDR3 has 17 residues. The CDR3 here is CASSLAAGMGGGEKLFF. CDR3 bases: TGCGCCAGCAGCTTGGCCGCAGGGATGGGGGGTGGAGAAAAACTGTTTTTT.

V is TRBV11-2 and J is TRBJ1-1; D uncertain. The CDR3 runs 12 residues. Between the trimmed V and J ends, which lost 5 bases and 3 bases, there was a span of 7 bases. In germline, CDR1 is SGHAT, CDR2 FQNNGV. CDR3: CASSVRDTEAFF. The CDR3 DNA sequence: TGTGCCAGCAGCGTACGGGACACTGAAGCTTTCTTT. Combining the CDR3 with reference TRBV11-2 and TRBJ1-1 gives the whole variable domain EAGVAQSPRYKIIEKRQSVAFWCNPISGHATLYWYQQILGQGPKLLIQFQNNGVVDDSQLPKDRFSAERLKGVDSTLKIQPAKLEDSAVYLCASSVRDTEAFFGQGTRLTVV.

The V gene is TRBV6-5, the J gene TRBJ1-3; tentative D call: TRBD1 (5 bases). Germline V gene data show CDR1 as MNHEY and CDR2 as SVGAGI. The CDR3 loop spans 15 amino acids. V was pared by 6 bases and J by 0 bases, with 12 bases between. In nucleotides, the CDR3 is TGTGCCAGCAGGTCCGGGACGCTCTCTGGAAACACCATATATTTT. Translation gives CASRSGTLSGNTIYF.

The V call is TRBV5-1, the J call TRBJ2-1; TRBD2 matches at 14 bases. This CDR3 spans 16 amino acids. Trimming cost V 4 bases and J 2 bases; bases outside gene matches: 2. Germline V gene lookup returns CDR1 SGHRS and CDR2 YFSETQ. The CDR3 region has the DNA TGCGCCAGCAGCCCGGGACTAGCGGGAGCCTACAATGAGCAGTTCTTC. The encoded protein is CASSPGLAGAYNEQFF.

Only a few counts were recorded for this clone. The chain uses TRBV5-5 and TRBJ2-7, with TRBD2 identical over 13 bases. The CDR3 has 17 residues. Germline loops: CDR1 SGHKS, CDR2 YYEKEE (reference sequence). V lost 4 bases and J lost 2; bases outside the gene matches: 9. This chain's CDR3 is CASSVGLAGVPPYEQYF. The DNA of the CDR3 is TGTGCCAGCAGCGTTGGACTAGCGGGAGTTCCCCCCTACGAGCAGTACTTC.

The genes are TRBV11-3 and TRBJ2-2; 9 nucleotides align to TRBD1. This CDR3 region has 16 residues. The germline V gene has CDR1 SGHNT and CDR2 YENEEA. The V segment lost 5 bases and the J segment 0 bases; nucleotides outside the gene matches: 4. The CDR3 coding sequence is TGTGCCAGCAGCGGACAGGGGCCCCCGAACACCGGGGAGCTGTTTTTT. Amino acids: CASSGQGPPNTGELFF.

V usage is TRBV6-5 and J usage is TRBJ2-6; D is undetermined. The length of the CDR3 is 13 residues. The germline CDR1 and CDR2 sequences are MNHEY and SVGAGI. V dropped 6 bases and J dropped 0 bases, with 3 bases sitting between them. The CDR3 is CASSNSGANVLTF. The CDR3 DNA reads TGTGCCAGCAGCAACTCTGGGGCCAACGTCCTGACTTTC.

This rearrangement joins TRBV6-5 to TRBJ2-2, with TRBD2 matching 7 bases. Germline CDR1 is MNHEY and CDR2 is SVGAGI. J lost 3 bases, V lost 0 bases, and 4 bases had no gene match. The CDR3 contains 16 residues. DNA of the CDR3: TGTGCCAGCAGTTACTCAAAGGGAGGGGACACCGGGGAGCTGTTTTTT. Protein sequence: CASSYSKGGDTGELFF.

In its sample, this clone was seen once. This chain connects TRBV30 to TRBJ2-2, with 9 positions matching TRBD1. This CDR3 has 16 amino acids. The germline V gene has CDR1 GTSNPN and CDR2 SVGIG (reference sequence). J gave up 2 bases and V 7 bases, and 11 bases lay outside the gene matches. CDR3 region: CASDRGGGPNTGELFF. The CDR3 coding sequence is TGTGCCTCGGACAGGGGAGGGGGACCTAACACCGGGGAGCTGTTTTTT.